This entry describes one T cell receptor beta chain. Trimming took 2 bases from V and 8 from J, leaving 5 bases between them. The CDR3 has 11 amino acids. Germline CDR1 reads SGHNT; CDR2 reads YYREEE (reference sequence). Use of 60 Vbeta and 13 Jbeta primers characterized the PCR. The data were produced by immunoSEQ multiplex PCR, yet TCRdb's version contains in-frame clones alone and is incomplete. The table has 200,000 to 300,000 clones, 80% to 90% seen once. The record originates from a study of cytomegalovirus exposure and HLA in healthy donors. The receptor was isolated from a girl aged 2-10 years in good health and CMV-seronegative. V gene TRBV5-4 combines with J gene TRBJ2-1; D gene uncertain. The sample comprised PBMCs. CDR3 region: CASSFSYEQFF. The CDR3 nucleotides read TGTGCCAGCAGCTTTAGCTATGAGCAGTTCTTC.